This TCR beta chain derives from a study of T-cell memory formation after mild COVID-19. Overall study: Largely, the TCR clusters proved donor specific. General study points: Confirmation was lacking for SARS-CoV-2 specificity of second-wave clones that peaked on day 37.

Comments on this clonotype: Its specificity is not known.

Germline lookup yields CDR1 MNHEY and CDR2 SVGAGI. The CDR3 runs to 14 residues. J was trimmed by 7 bases and V by 6 bases; bases with no gene match: 8. TCRdb passed the 5' RACE reads through MiXCR, listing each CDR3 protein once. The sample holds 450,000 or so distinct CDR3 sequences; around 18% are singletons and the top ten take roughly 8.4%. The sequence came from an adult woman who had mild COVID-19 (a few samples of this study predate the infection). Cell type and time point are not known. The sequencing input was PBMCs or a T cell subset sorted from them (not recorded which). The chain uses TRBV6-5 and TRBJ2-2, with 7 bases aligning to TRBD1. In DNA, the CDR3 is TGTGCCAGCAGGGAACAGGGGCGGGTCGGGGAGCTGTTTTTT. It codes for CASREQGRVGELFF.